Listed here are 17 T cell receptor beta chains from one sample, sequenced in a study of vaccination effects on CD4 cells after COVID-19. Antigen-specific CD4+ T cells were expanded with viral peptide pools in the ViraFEST assay before sequencing. Once cultured for about 9 days, the cells underwent separation to obtain CD4+ T cells. Participants were vaccinated with two doses of either the BNT162b2 or mRNA-1273 vaccine. Data came from immunoSEQ multiplex PCR; TCRdb stores just in-frame clones and leaves some out. The table records some 69,000 clones, roughly 74% of them present only once. These receptors' antigens are unknown. The sample here was CD4+ T cells from PBMCs cultured with HCoV-229E spike peptides, taken after COVID-19 vaccination. The source of these receptors is a human donor who received a COVID-19 vaccine.

V gene TRBV6-2 or TRBV6-3 combines with J gene TRBJ2-3; 8 bases are shared with TRBD2. The trim removed 2 bases at V and 0 bases at J, leaving 13 bases unmatched. The CDR3 runs 19 residues. Germline lookup yields CDR1 MNHEY and CDR2 SVGEGT. DNA of the CDR3: TGTGCCAGCAGTTACCCCTCGAAAGTATTAGCGGGAAGCACAGATACGCAGTATTTT. Its protein is CASSYPSKVLAGSTDTQYF.

This chain links TRBV29-1 with TRBJ1-2; D is uncertain. The CDR3 is made up of 13 amino acids. Between the trimmed V and J ends, which lost 5 bases and 1 base, there was a span of 11 bases. CDR1 is SQVTM and CDR2 is ANQGSEA in the germline V gene. The CDR3 here is CSVRITLNYGYTF. In nucleotides, the CDR3 is TGCAGCGTTAGGATAACCCTTAACTATGGCTACACCTTC.

The chain couples TRBV5-4 to TRBJ2-2; 7 bases line up with TRBD1. Germline CDR1 is SGHNT and CDR2 is YYREEE (reference sequence). This CDR3 is 15 amino acids long. J lost 3 bases, V lost 4 bases, and 6 bases had no gene match. As DNA, the CDR3 is TGTGCCAGCAGCAGACAGGGCTCTGACACCGGGGAGCTGTTTTTT. This codes for CASSRQGSDTGELFF. The full variable domain, its missing parts supplied by reference TRBV5-4 and TRBJ2-2, is ETGVTQSPTHLIKTRGQQVTLRCSSQSGHNTVSWYQQALGQGPQFIFQYYREEENGRGNFPPRFSGLQFPNYSSELNVNALELDDSALYLCASSRQGSDTGELFFGEGSRLTVL.

This rearrangement joins TRBV18 to TRBJ1-4; TRBD1 is a possible D gene (6 bases). The germline V gene has CDR1 KGHSH and CDR2 LQKENI. The CDR3 is 15 residues long. V was pared by 3 bases and J by 7 bases, with 15 bases between. CDR3 nucleotides: TGTGCCAGCTCACCGAGCCGGGACACGACTGAAAAACTGTTTTTT. Protein product: CASSPSRDTTEKLFF.

This clone appeared once. The rearrangement links TRBV5-8 to TRBJ1-3; D uncertain. Trimming removed 1 base from V and 0 bases from J, with 17 bases in between. The CDR3 covers 18 residues. Germline CDR1 is SGHTS and CDR2 is YDEGEE. CDR3 in amino acids: CASSLFVVLGDSGNTIYF. CDR3 bases: TGTGCCAGCAGCTTGTTCGTAGTTTTGGGAGACTCTGGAAACACCATATATTTT.

The V gene is TRBV6-2 or TRBV6-3, the J gene TRBJ2-2; the D gene could be TRBD1 or TRBD2 (5 bases each). The CDR3 has 17 amino acids. V lost 4 bases, J lost 1 base, and 16 bases lay in between. Germline V lookup: CDR1 MNHEY, CDR2 SVGEGT. The CDR3, as DNA: TGTGCCAGCAGTTTCCTCAAGACGAGGGGGAACACCGGGGAGCTGTTTTTT. Its protein is CASSFLKTRGNTGELFF.

This clone appeared a few times. V usage is TRBV5-8 and J usage is TRBJ2-1; 10 bases are a match to TRBD1. V dropped 1 base and J dropped 9; count of bases not matched to a gene: 7. This CDR3 is built from 15 residues. Germline V gene lookup returns CDR1 SGHTS and CDR2 YDEGEE. The CDR3 nucleotides are TGTGCCAGCAGCTTGCTCGGGACAGGGGAGACTGAGCAGTTCTTC. This encodes CASSLLGTGETEQFF.

The genes are TRBV20-1 and TRBJ1-6; no firm D call. The CDR3 loop spans 11 amino acids. Trimming cost V 4 bases and J 15 bases, with 13 bases left between them. Germline loops: CDR1 DFQATT, CDR2 SNEGSKA (reference sequence). CDR3 coding DNA: TGCAGTGCTAACTCCCAAGTAATCCTCCACTTT. Translation gives CSANSQVILHF.

This clone was counted between two and nine times. The V call is TRBV5-5, the J call TRBJ1-3; 7 nucleotides line up with TRBD1. V shed 3 bases and J 0 bases; nucleotides not matched to a gene: 6. CDR1 and CDR2 (germline): SGHKS, YYEKEE (reference sequence). This CDR3 region has 16 residues. CDR3 protein: CASSWGQTSSGNTIYF. The DNA of the CDR3 is TGTGCCAGCAGCTGGGGACAGACGAGCTCTGGAAACACCATATATTTT.

This clone is a singleton in its sample. V usage is TRBV28 and J usage is TRBJ2-7; D could derive from TRBD1 or TRBD2 (5 bases each). Germline V CDR1 and CDR2: MDHEN, SYDVKM. The CDR3 extends over 12 amino acids. Deletions cut 8 bases from V and 4 bases from J, with 12 bases between. This CDR3 is CASGTLGYEQYV. CDR3 DNA: TGTGCCAGCGGGACGTTGGGGTACGAGCAGTACGTC.

The chain joins TRBV2 to TRBJ1-2; 9 bases agree with TRBD1. The CDR3 totals 15 residues. V dropped 4 bases and J dropped 2; count of bases not matched to a gene: 5. Per germline, CDR1 SNHLY and CDR2 FYNNEI. CDR3 sequence (DNA): TGTGCCAGCAGTGGGGACAGGGTTGGCAACTATGGCTACACCTTC. This translates into CASSGDRVGNYGYTF.

The gene calls are TRBV6-6 and TRBJ1-2; 8 nucleotides line up with TRBD1. Per the germline V gene, CDR1 is MNHNY and CDR2 is SVGAGI (reference sequence). CDR3 size: 13 residues. V lost 6 bases and J lost 4; bases outside the gene matches: 4. DNA of the CDR3: TGTGCCAGCAGGACGGACAGGGTCTATGGCTACACCTTC. As protein: CASRTDRVYGYTF.

V gene TRBV6-6 combines with J gene TRBJ2-5; 12 nucleotides agree with TRBD2. This CDR3 is 16 amino acids long. Trimming cost V 0 bases and J 5 bases; bases outside gene matches: 4. CDR1 MNHNY and CDR2 SVGAGI come from the germline V gene (reference sequence). CDR3 in DNA: TGTGCCAGCAGTTACTCCCCTAGCGGGGGGGACGAGACCCAGTACTTC. Its protein is CASSYSPSGGDETQYF.

The CDR3 DNA sequence: TGCGCCAGCAGCCAAGCGTTAGCGGGAGAAGAGACCCAGTACTTC. Protein product: CASSQALAGEETQYF. The chain recombines TRBV4-1 with TRBJ2-5; 9 bases align to TRBD2. This CDR3 comprises 15 residues. Trimming at V came to 1 base and at J to 3 bases, leaving 3 bases not matched to a gene. Germline assignment: CDR1 MGHRA and CDR2 YSYEKL.

This clone was observed a few times. The chain employs TRBV6-2 or TRBV6-3 and TRBJ1-4; D unclear. The germline V gene has CDR1 MNHEY and CDR2 SVGEGT. This CDR3 comprises 15 residues. Trimming pared 2 bases from V and 3 bases from J, leaving 10 bases between. The CDR3 region has the DNA TGTGCCAGCAGTTACGTTGTGGTGGCTAATGAAAAACTGTTTTTT. Protein sequence: CASSYVVVANEKLFF.

This chain joins TRBV3-1 (or the pseudogene TRBV3-2) and TRBJ1-4; TRBD1 is a possible D gene (5 bases). The CDR3 is made up of 14 amino acids. Looked up from germline, CDR1 is LGHDT and CDR2 is YNNKEL (reference sequence). V lost 4 bases and J lost 4, with 10 bases in between. The CDR3 DNA is TGTGCCAGCAGCCTGACCCAGGGTAATGAAAAACTGTTTTTT. It specifies CASSLTQGNEKLFF.

This clone was recorded once. CDR3 amino acids: CASSPTGTGGVEKLFF. The CDR3 DNA follows: TGCGCCAGCAGCCCAACGGGGACAGGCGGTGTTGAAAAACTGTTTTTT. This chain joins TRBV5-1 and TRBJ1-4; 8 bases align to TRBD1. There are 16 residues in the CDR3. CDR1 and CDR2 (germline): SGHRS, YFSETQ. The V segment lost 4 bases and the J segment 7 bases; nucleotides outside the gene matches: 12.